Below are 14 T cell receptor beta chains sequenced from a single sample in a study of PD-L1 blockade in urothelial cancer. The repertoire was sequenced with immunoSEQ multiplex PCR; TCRdb's copy has only in-frame clones and lacks some. The data hold some 44,000 clones, with approximately 80% observed a single time. Described time point: pretreatment peripheral blood. Sample: PBMCs, taken around atezolizumab (anti-PD-L1) treatment. The receptors here all came from a man between 60 and 75 years old with urothelial cancer.

The chain is built from TRBV11-2 and TRBJ2-3; 7 nucleotides match TRBD2. The germline V gene has CDR1 SGHAT and CDR2 FQNNGV. With 1 base clipped from V and 8 bases from J, the junction kept 9 bases outside the gene matches. This CDR3 contains 15 residues. The DNA for the CDR3 is TGTGCCAGCAGCTTAGTTGGGGGGGATCAGGGTACGCAGTATTTT. It codes for CASSLVGGDQGTQYF.

This sequence joins TRBV11-2 and TRBJ2-3, with 7 bases that match TRBD2. CDR3 length: 16 residues. Unmatched junction bases numbered 14, after V lost 6 bases and J lost 5 bases. CDR1 and CDR2 from the germline V gene are SGHAT and FQNNGV. CDR3 DNA: TGTGCCAGCAGGGGCGGGGCGGGACTATACCTAGATACGCAGTATTTT. Its protein is CASRGGAGLYLDTQYF.

The rearrangement links TRBV1 to TRBJ2-7; the tabulated D call, TRBD1, remains unverified against the DNA. TRBV1 is a pseudogene locus. The CDR3 contains 12 residues. The CDR3 reads CTSSPGSCEQYF. The CDR3 DNA follows: TGCACCAGCAGCCCAGGGTCTTGTGAGCAGTACTTC.

This chain links TRBV19 with TRBJ1-6; D gene ambiguous. The V and J ends lost 5 bases and 14 bases respectively, with 19 bases between them. Germline V gene data show CDR1 as LNHDA and CDR2 as SQIVND (reference sequence). The CDR3 length is 14 residues. CDR3 bases: TGTGCCAGTAGTTCAACCGGGTCCTCGAGCACCCTCCACTTT. Translating it yields CASSSTGSSSTLHF. Combining the CDR3 with reference TRBV19 and TRBJ1-6 gives the whole variable domain DGGITQSPKYLFRKEGQNVTLSCEQNLNHDAMYWYRQDPGQGLRLIYYSQIVNDFQKGDIAEGYSVSREKKESFPLTVTSAQKNPTAFYLCASSSTGSSSTLHFGNGTRLTVT.

This clone came up many times. The chain has TRBV28 and TRBJ2-7; 7 bases fit TRBD1. The CDR3 has 15 amino acids. With 6 bases clipped from V and 0 bases from J, the junction kept 8 bases outside the gene matches. CDR1 and CDR2 from the germline V gene are MDHEN and SYDVKM. The CDR3 reads CASSPRTGTSYEQYF. The CDR3 DNA reads as TGTGCCAGCAGCCCTAGGACAGGCACCTCCTACGAGCAGTACTTC.

The chain uses TRBV28 and TRBJ2-3; 10 bases line up with TRBD2. V was pared by 5 bases and J by 5 bases, with 19 bases of the junction left unmatched. Per the germline V gene, CDR1 is MDHEN and CDR2 is SYDVKM. The CDR3 loop spans 19 amino acids. The CDR3 bases are TGTGCCAGCAGTGTTACCGGGGCTAGCGCAGCGGGAGGGTTAGATACGCAGTATTTT. Amino acids: CASSVTGASAAGGLDTQYF.

The CDR3 protein is CASSLQGVYEQYF. The CDR3, as DNA: TGTGCCAGCAGTTTACAGGGGGTCTACGAGCAGTACTTC. The chain combines TRBV28 with TRBJ2-7, with 7 bases that match TRBD1. From germline, CDR1 is MDHEN and CDR2 SYDVKM. J lost 3 bases, V lost 2 bases, and 1 base had no gene match. The CDR3 runs to 13 residues.

The rearrangement links TRBV18 to TRBJ1-1; D is uncertain. The V gene's germline CDR1 is KGHSH and CDR2 LQKENI. V was clipped by 3 bases and J by 3 bases, with 2 bases between them. This CDR3 has 11 residues. CDR3 coding DNA: TGTGCCAGCTCACCCGACACTGAAGCTTTCTTT. It translates to CASSPDTEAFF. The variable domain in full, with the rest retrieved from reference TRBV18 and TRBJ1-1, is NAGVMQNPRHLVRRRGQEARLRCSPMKGHSHVYWYRQLPEEGLKFMVYLQKENIIDESGMPKERFSAEFPKEGPSILRIQQVVRGDSAAYFCASSPDTEAFFGQGTRLTVV.

This clone was detected a few times. The chain combines TRBV2 with TRBJ1-2; D might be TRBD1 (5 bases). V dropped 6 bases and J dropped 6 bases, with 17 bases sitting between them. CDR1 is SNHLY, CDR2 FYNNEI, per germline. The CDR3 extends over 14 amino acids. CDR3 nucleotide sequence: TGTGCCAGCAGGGACCTCTCGGGCAGGGATGGCTACACCTTC. It codes for CASRDLSGRDGYTF.

The chain recombines TRBV10-3 with TRBJ1-1, with D unresolved. Trimming left V 11 bases short and J 3 bases short, with 13 bases between. In germline, CDR1 is ENHRY, CDR2 SYGVKD. This CDR3 has 12 residues. For the CDR3, the DNA is TGTGCCGCCCACGCGCCCCACACTGAAGCTTTCTTT. Amino acids: CAAHAPHTEAFF.

A few counts support this clone. This sequence joins TRBV6-5 and TRBJ1-1; D is unresolved. CDR1 and CDR2 from the germline V gene are MNHEY and SVGAGI. The CDR3 sequence is 15 residues long. The V end was cut by 2 bases, the J end by 5 bases, with 15 bases between. The CDR3 region is CASSYGQTGVTEAFF. CDR3 sequence (DNA): TGTGCCAGCAGTTACGGCCAGACTGGAGTTACTGAAGCTTTCTTT.

This clone was counted a single time. As DNA, the CDR3 is TGTGCCTGGACCAGCGGGGGGATACAGTTCTTC. This encodes CAWTSGGIQFF. This chain uses TRBV30 with TRBJ2-1; 9 bases are a match to TRBD2. The V gene end was trimmed by 4 bases and the J gene end by 13 bases; junction bases not matched to a gene: 5. Germline V CDR1 and CDR2: GTSNPN, SVGIG (reference sequence). The CDR3 is 11 residues long.

CDR3 protein: CASSSGTDTQYF. DNA for the CDR3: TGTGCCAGCAGTTCAGGCACAGATACGCAGTATTTT. The chain is built from TRBV28 and TRBJ2-3; D remains unclear. This CDR3 comprises 12 residues. V was pared by 4 bases and J by 1 base, with 3 bases between. Germline V CDR1 and CDR2: MDHEN, SYDVKM.

V usage is TRBV5-4 and J usage is TRBJ2-3, with D possibly being TRBD1 (5 bases). The CDR3 loop spans 13 amino acids. The germline CDR1 and CDR2 sequences are SGHNT and YYREEE (reference sequence). The V and J ends lost 5 bases and 5 bases respectively, with 12 bases between them. CDR3 residues: CASRGQTGDTQYF. Written as DNA, the CDR3 is TGTGCCAGCAGGGGGCAAACTGGAGATACGCAGTATTTT.